This paragraph covers one T cell receptor beta chain sequence. Antigen specificity is unknown. The V segment lost 6 bases and the J segment 1 base; nucleotides outside the gene matches: 4. Germline V lookup: CDR1 MDHEN, CDR2 SYDVKM. This CDR3 region has 14 residues. Partitioning of CD4+ cells yielded a CD45RA+ naive subset and a CD45RA-negative memory subset. This specimen comes from a study of shared clonotypes between healthy human individuals. Study-level results: Represented genetic and exposure-history diversity was restricted by having few donors. Donor clonotype sharing was expected to depend on sequencing depth.

The assay was immunoSEQ multiplex PCR, and TCRdb's table has in-frame clones only and misses some. The table lists 2 million to 2.5 million clones, 92% of them singletons. The sample taken for sequencing was naive CD4+ T cells from PBMCs. As to subset: CD45RA+ positively selected. The receptor was derived from a man aged 18 to 30 in good health. Some clones in this sample may be carry-over from other donors' samples. V usage is TRBV28 and J usage is TRBJ2-3, with 7 positions matching TRBD1. CDR3 DNA sequence: TGTGCCAGCAGCAATCAGGGGGGCACAGATACGCAGTATTTT. Translating it yields CASSNQGGTDTQYF.